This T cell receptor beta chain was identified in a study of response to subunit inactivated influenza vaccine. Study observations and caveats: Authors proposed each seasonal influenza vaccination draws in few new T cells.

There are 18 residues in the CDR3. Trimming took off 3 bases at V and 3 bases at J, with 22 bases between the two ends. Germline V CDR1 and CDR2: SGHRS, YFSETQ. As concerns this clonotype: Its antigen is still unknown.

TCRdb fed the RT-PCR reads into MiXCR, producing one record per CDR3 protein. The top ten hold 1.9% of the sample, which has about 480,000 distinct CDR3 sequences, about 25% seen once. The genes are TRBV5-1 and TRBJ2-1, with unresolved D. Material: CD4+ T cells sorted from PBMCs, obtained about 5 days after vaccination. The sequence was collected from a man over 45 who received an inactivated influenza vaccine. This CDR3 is CASSSLATDPFVYNEQFF. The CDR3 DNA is TGCGCCAGCAGCTCGCTGGCTACGGATCCTTTTGTCTACAATGAGCAGTTCTTC.